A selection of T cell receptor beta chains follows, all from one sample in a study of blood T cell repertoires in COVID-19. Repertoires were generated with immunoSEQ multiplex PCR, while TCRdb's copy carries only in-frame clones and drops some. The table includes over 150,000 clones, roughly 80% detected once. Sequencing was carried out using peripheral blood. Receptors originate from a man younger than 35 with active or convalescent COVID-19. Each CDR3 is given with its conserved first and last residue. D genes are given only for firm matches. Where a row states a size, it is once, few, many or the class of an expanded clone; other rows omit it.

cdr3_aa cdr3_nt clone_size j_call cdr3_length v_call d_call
CASSRDRPYEQYF TGCGCCAGCAGCAGGGACAGGCCCTACGAGCAGTACTTC . TRBJ2-7 13 TRBV5-1 TRBD1
CASSVVWGATSGSSYEQYF TGTGCCAGCAGCGTAGTTTGGGGGGCCACTAGCGGGAGCTCCTACGAGCAGTACTTC . TRBJ2-7 19 TRBV9 TRBD2
CSVGGLTNTGELFF TGCAGCGTTGGAGGCCTAACTAACACCGGGGAGCTGTTTTTT . TRBJ2-2 14 TRBV29-1 .
CASSWNRGTEAFF TGTGCCAGCAGTTGGAACAGGGGAACTGAAGCTTTCTTT . TRBJ1-1 13 TRBV6-5 TRBD1
CASSPLWASEAFF TGTGCCAGCAGCCCCCTATGGGCCTCTGAAGCTTTCTTT . TRBJ1-1 13 TRBV6-6 .
CASSLGGLAGTISYEQYF TGTGCCAGCAGCTTAGGTGGACTAGCGGGTACTATCTCCTACGAGCAGTACTTC . TRBJ2-7 18 TRBV7-9 TRBD2
CASSFRTSGNNEQFF TGTGCCAGCAGCTTTAGGACTAGCGGAAACAATGAGCAGTTCTTC . TRBJ2-1 15 TRBV7-2 TRBD2
CASSEPGQYRTDTQYF TGTGCCAGCAGTGAACCGGGACAGTATCGCACAGATACGCAGTATTTT . TRBJ2-3 16 TRBV6-1 TRBD1
CASSEWEDTQYF TGTGCCAGCAGTGAATGGGAGGATACGCAGTATTTT . TRBJ2-3 12 TRBV6-1 .
CASSQASGGGTDTQYF TGCGCCAGCAGCCAAGCTAGCGGGGGAGGCACAGATACGCAGTATTTT . TRBJ2-3 16 TRBV4-1 TRBD2
CAISSSGTGVYNEQFF TGTGCCATCAGTAGTTCCGGGACAGGGGTCTACAATGAGCAGTTCTTC once TRBJ2-1 16 TRBV10-3 TRBD1
CATSSRDRGLLYTF TGTGCCACCAGCAGCCGGGACAGGGGATTGCTCTACACCTTC . TRBJ1-2 14 TRBV15 TRBD1
CASKNNRGNTGELFF TGTGCCAGCAAAAACAACAGGGGGAACACCGGGGAGCTGTTTTTT . TRBJ2-2 15 TRBV2 TRBD1
CASSPERGETQYF TGTGCCAGCAGCCCCGAAAGGGGAGAGACCCAGTACTTC . TRBJ2-5 13 TRBV7-2 .
CASSATYSNQPQHF TGTGCCAGCAGCGCCACTTACAGCAATCAGCCCCAGCATTTT . TRBJ1-5 14 TRBV9 .
CAISVGEGQPLYEQYF TGTGCCATCAGTGTGGGAGAAGGACAGCCACTCTACGAGCAGTACTTC . TRBJ2-7 16 TRBV10-3 .